This TCR beta chain was documented in a study of cytomegalovirus exposure and HLA in healthy donors. The germline V gene has CDR1 GTSNPN and CDR2 SVGIG (reference sequence). CDR3 length: 14 residues. Trimming stripped 5 bases from V and 6 bases from J, with 17 bases between. Study conclusions and caveats: CMV antigen specificity of three CMV-associated chains was confirmed in vitro.

With respect to this clone: Its antigen is not identified.

PCR primers comprised 60 Vbeta and 13 Jbeta primers. Some clones are missing from TCRdb's copy, which holds only in-frame ones; the method was immunoSEQ multiplex PCR. The data hold about 130,000 clones, with 70% to 85% observed a single time. Healthy bone marrow donors made up the cohort. This sequence was found in a woman aged 40-49 years in good health and CMV-seropositive. The chain couples TRBV30 to TRBJ2-1; D perhaps matches TRBD1 (6 bases). The sample taken for sequencing was PBMCs. CDR3 sequence: CAWGYRDLSNEQFF. The DNA of the CDR3 is TGTGCCTGGGGTTACAGGGATCTTAGCAATGAGCAGTTCTTC.